This TCR beta chain derives from a study of cytomegalovirus exposure and HLA in healthy donors. About the study: Sequencing of about 179 million T cells in an earlier analysis found under 120 million unique TCR beta sequences. Whole-study results and caveats: Several V segments, TRBV6-2 and TRBV6-3 among them, could not be told apart and were dropped. Later analysis found that TCR beta chains associated with HLA were more clonally expanded than other, equally common chains.

Germline-derived CDR1 and CDR2 are SGHRS and YFSETQ. The trim removed 1 base at V and 2 bases at J, leaving 9 bases unmatched. The CDR3 covers 19 residues. Of note for this clone: Its specificity is unknown.

PCR involved 60 Vbeta and 13 Jbeta primers. Measured with immunoSEQ multiplex PCR; TCRdb has only the in-frame clones, and not every one. The sample holds 150,000 or so clones, around 75% seen once. The V call is TRBV5-1, the J call TRBJ2-2; 12 bases align to TRBD2. This clonotype was sampled from a woman younger than 35 in good health and CMV-seronegative. Sample: PBMCs. In DNA form, the CDR3 reads TGCGCCAGCAGCTTGAGTCCTCTAGCGGGAGGGCCTAACACCGGGGAGCTGTTTTTT. It codes for CASSLSPLAGGPNTGELFF.